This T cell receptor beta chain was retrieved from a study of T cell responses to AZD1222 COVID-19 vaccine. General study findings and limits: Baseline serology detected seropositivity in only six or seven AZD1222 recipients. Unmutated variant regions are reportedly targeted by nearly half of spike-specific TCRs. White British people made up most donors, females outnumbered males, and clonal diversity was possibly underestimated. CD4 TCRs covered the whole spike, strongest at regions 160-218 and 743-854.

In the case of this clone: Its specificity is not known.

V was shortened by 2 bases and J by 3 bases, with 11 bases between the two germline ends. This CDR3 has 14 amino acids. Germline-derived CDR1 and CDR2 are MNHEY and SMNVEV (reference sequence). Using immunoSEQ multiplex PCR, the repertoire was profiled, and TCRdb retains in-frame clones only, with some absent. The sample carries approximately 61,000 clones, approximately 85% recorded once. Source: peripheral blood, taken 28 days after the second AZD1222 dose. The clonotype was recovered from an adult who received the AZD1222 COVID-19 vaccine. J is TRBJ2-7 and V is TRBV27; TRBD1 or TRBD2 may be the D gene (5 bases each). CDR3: CASSLTGLNYEQYF. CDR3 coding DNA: TGTGCCAGCAGTTTAACAGGACTGAACTACGAGCAGTACTTC.